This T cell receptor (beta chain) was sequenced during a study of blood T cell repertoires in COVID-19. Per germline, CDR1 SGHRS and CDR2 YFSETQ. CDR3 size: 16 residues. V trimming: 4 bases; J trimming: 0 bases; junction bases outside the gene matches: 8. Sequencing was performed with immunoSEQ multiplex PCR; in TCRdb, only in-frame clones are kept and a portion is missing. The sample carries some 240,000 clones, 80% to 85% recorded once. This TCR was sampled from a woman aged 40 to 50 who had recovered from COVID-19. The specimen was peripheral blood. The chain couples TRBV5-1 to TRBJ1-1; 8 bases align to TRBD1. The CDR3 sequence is CASSTQGDRLNTEAFF. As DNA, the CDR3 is TGCGCCAGCAGCACCCAGGGGGACAGGCTGAACACTGAAGCTTTCTTT.